This TCR beta chain was found in a study of shared clonotypes between healthy human individuals. Libraries were prepared by immunoSEQ multiplex PCR; TCRdb keeps only in-frame clonotypes and omits some of them. The sample lists around 2.1 million clones, almost 96% seen once, with over 0.1% in the top ten. The sample consisted of naive CD4+ T cells sorted from blood. Described subset: CD45RA+ positively selected. The TCR originated in a man between 18 and 35 years old in good health.

The CDR3 loop reads CASSSVLRTPRKGETQYF. As DNA, the CDR3 is TGTGCCAGCAGCTCCGTCCTAAGGACTCCTAGAAAGGGAGAGACCCAGTACTTC. The rearrangement uses TRBV7-2 and TRBJ2-5; weak D call: TRBD2 (5 bases). V was trimmed by 4 bases and J by 4 bases, leaving 25 bases between them. The CDR3 is made up of 18 amino acids. CDR1 is SGHTA, CDR2 FQGNSA, per germline.